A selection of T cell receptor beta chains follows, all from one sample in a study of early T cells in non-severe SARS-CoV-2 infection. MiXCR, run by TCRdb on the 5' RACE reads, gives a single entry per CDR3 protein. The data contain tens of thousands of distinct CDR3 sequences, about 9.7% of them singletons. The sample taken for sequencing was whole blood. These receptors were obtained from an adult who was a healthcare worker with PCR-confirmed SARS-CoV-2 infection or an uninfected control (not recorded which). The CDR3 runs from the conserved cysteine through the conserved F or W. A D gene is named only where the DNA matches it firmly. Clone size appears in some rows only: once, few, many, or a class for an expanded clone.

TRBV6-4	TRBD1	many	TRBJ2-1	TGTGCCAGCAGGCCGGGACAGGGGTACAATGAGCAGTTCTTC	CASRPGQGYNEQFF
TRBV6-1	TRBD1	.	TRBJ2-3	TGTGCCAGCAACTTCCGGGACAGGGGTACTACAGATACGCAGTATTTT	CASNFRDRGTTDTQYF
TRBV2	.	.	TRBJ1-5	TGTGCCAGCAGTGAAGTTCAGGGTAATCAGCCCCAGCATTTT	CASSEVQGNQPQHF
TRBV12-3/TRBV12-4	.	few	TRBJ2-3	TGTGCCAGCAGTCTACCGGGACCGAGAAGAGATACGCAGTATTTT	CASSLPGPRRDTQYF
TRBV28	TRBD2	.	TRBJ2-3	TGTGCCAGCAGTATCTATCGTCGGGCTAGCGGGAAGGTAGATACGCAGTATTTT	CASSIYRRASGKVDTQYF
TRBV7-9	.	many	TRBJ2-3	TGTGCCAGCAGCTTGGGCACTCTGAGCACAGATACGCAGTATTTT	CASSLGTLSTDTQYF
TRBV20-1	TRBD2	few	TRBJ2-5	TGCAGTGCTAGTGACAGCGGGAGCGGTACGGAGACCCAGTACTTC	CSASDSGSGTETQYF
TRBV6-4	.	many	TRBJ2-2	TGTGCCAGCAGTGACTCATCGGGGGTTAAGACCGGGGAGCTGTTTTTT	CASSDSSGVKTGELFF
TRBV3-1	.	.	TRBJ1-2	TGTGCCAGCAGCCTCCAGTTTCATGGCTACACCTTC	CASSLQFHGYTF
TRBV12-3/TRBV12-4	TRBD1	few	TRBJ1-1	TGTGCCAGCAGTTTAGAGGGCCAGGGGGACACTGAAGCTTTCTTT	CASSLEGQGDTEAFF
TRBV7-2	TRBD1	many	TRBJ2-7	TGTGCCAGCAGCTTAGTTAGGGGACAGGCGGTGGAGCAGTACTTC	CASSLVRGQAVEQYF
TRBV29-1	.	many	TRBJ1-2	TGCAGCGTTGAAACCGGGCCCCGGCGCTACACCTTC	CSVETGPRRYTF
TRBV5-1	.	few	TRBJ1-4	TGCGCCAGCAGCTTGGACCGGGAGGCGGGTGAAAAACTGTTTTTT	CASSLDREAGEKLFF
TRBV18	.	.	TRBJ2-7	TGTGCCAGCTCACCGGTCACCTCGAGGGCCTCTTACGAGCAGTACTTC	CASSPVTSRASYEQYF
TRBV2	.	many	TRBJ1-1	TGTGCCAGCAGTTTGTCTGGCGTGAACACTGAAGCTTTCTTT	CASSLSGVNTEAFF
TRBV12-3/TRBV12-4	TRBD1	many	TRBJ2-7	TGTGCCAGCAGTTTCGACAGGGTGTACGAGCAGTACTTC	CASSFDRVYEQYF
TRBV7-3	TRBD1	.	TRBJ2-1	TGTGCCAGCAGCCCCAAGGGCAGGGGGAATCCCAATGAGCAGTTCTTC	CASSPKGRGNPNEQFF
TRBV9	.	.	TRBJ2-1	TGTGCCAGCAGCGTAGTGAGCGGAAATTACAATGAGCAGTTCTTC	CASSVVSGNYNEQFF
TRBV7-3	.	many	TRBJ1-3	TGTGCCAGCAGCTTATTGGGAGGAAACACCATATATTTT	CASSLLGGNTIYF
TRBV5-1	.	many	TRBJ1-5	TGCGCCAGCAGCCTAGGGGGGGATCAGCCCCAGCATTTT	CASSLGGDQPQHF
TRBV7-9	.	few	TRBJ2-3	TGTGCCAGCAGCTTAGGGAGGGCGGATACGCAGTATTTT	CASSLGRADTQYF
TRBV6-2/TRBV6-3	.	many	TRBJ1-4	TGTGCCAGCAGAGGGTCAACTAATGAAAAACTGTTTTTT	CASRGSTNEKLFF
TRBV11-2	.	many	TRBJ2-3	TGTGCCAGCAGCCCCGCGGTGCGGCCCACAGATACGCAGTATTTT	CASSPAVRPTDTQYF